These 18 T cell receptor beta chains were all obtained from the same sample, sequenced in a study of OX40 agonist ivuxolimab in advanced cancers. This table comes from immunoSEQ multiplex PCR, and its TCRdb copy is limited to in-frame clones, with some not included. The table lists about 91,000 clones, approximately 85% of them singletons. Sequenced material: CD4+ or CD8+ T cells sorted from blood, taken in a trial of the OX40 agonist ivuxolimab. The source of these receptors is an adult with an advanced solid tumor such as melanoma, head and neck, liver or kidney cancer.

CDR3: CASSPDRNTGELFF. The CDR3 DNA is TGTGCCAGCAGCCCAGACAGGAACACCGGGGAGCTGTTTTTT. The chain couples TRBV7-3 to TRBJ2-2; perhaps TRBD1 as D (5 bases). The CDR3 spans 14 residues. Germline lookup yields CDR1 SGHTA and CDR2 FQGTGA. Trimming took off 5 bases at V and 1 base at J, with 8 bases between the two ends.

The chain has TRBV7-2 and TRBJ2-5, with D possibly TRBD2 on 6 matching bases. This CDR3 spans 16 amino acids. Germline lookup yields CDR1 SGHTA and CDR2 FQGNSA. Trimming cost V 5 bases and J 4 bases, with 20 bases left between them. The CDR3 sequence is CASSAPSVGFRETQYF. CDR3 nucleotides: TGTGCCAGCAGCGCCCCTAGCGTCGGTTTTAGAGAGACCCAGTACTTC.

The CDR3 loop reads CASSSAGTDTQYF. CDR3 bases: TGTGCCAGCAGCTCAGCAGGGACAGATACGCAGTATTTT. V gene TRBV7-9 combines with J gene TRBJ2-3; weak D call: TRBD1 (5 bases). Per germline, CDR1 SEHNR and CDR2 FQNEAQ (reference sequence). The CDR3 extends over 13 amino acids. The ends were cut back, 4 bases at V and 3 bases at J, with 8 bases in the middle. Drawing the rest from reference TRBV7-9 and TRBJ2-3, the complete variable domain is DTGVSQNPRHKITKRGQNVTFRCDPISEHNRLYWYRQTLGQGPEFLTYFQNEAQLEKSRLLSDRFSAERPKGSFSTLEIQRTEQGDSAMYLCASSSAGTDTQYFGPGTRLTVL.

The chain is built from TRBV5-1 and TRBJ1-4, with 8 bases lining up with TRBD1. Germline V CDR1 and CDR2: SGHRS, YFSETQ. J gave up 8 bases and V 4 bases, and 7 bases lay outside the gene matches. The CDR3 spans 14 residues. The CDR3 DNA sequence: TGCGCCAGCAGCACCGGGACAGGCAGGGAAAAACTGTTTTTT. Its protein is CASSTGTGREKLFF.

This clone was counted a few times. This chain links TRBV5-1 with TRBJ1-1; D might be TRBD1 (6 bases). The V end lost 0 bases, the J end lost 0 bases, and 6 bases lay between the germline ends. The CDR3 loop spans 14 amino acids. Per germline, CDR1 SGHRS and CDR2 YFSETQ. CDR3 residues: CASSLDRVNTEAFF. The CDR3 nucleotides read TGCGCCAGCAGCTTGGACAGGGTGAACACTGAAGCTTTCTTT. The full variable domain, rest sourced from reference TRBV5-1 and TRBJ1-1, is KAGVTQTPRYLIKTRGQQVTLSCSPISGHRSVSWYQQTPGQGLQFLFEYFSETQRNKGNFPGRFSGRQFSNSRSEMNVSTLELGDSALYLCASSLDRVNTEAFFGQGTRLTVV.

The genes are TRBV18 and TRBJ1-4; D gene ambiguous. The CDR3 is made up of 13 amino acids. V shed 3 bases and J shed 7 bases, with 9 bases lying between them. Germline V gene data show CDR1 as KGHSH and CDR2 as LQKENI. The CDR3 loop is CASSPPSAEKLFF. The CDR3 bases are TGTGCCAGCTCACCCCCCTCGGCTGAAAAACTGTTTTTT.

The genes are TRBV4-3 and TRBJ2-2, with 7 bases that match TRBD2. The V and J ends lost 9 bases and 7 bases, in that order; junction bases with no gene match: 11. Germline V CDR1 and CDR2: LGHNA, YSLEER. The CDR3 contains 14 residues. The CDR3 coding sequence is TGCGCCAGTAGTAGTTGGGCGGGAGACGGGGAGCTGTTTTTT. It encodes CASSSWAGDGELFF.

The DNA for the CDR3 is TGTGCCAGCAGCCGGGGACTAGCGGGCACAGATACGCAGTATTTT. Translated: CASSRGLAGTDTQYF. This sequence joins TRBV9 and TRBJ2-3; 11 bases are a match to TRBD2. CDR3 length: 15 amino acids. CDR1 and CDR2 (germline): SGDLS, YYNGEE. The V gene end was trimmed by 4 bases and the J gene end by 1 base; junction bases not matched to a gene: 2.

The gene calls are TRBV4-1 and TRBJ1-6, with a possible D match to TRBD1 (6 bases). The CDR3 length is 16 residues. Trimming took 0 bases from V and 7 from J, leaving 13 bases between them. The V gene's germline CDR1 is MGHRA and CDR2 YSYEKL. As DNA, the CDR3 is TGCGCCAGCAGCCAAGATTGGGGGCAAGTCAATTCACCCCTCCACTTT. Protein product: CASSQDWGQVNSPLHF.

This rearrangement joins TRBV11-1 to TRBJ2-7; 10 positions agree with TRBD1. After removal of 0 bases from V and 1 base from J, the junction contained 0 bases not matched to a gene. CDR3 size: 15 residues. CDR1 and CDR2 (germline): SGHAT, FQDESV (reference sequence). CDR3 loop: CASSLADRGSYEQYF. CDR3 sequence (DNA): TGTGCCAGCAGCTTAGCGGACAGGGGGTCCTACGAGCAGTACTTC.

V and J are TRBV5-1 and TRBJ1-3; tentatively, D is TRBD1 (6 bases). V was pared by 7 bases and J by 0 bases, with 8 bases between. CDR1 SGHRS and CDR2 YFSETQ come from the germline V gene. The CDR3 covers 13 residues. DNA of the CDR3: TGCGCCAGCCGGACAGCCTCTGGAAACACCATATATTTT. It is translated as CASRTASGNTIYF.

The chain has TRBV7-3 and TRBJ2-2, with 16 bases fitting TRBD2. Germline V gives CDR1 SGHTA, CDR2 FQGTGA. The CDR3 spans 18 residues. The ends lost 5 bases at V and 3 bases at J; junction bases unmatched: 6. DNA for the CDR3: TGTGCCAGCAGCGACCTCGGGACTAGCGGGAGGGACACCGGGGAGCTGTTTTTT. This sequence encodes CASSDLGTSGRDTGELFF.

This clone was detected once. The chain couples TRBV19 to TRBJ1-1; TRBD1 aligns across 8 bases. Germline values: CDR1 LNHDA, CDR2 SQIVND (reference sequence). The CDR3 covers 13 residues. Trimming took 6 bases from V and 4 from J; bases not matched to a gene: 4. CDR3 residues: CASRDDRGTEAFF. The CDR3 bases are TGTGCCAGTAGGGACGACAGGGGCACTGAAGCTTTCTTT.

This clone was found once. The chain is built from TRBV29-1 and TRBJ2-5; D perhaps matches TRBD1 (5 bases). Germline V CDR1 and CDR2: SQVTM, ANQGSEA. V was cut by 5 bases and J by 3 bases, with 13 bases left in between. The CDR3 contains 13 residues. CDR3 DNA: TGCAGCGTTCTCCAGGGCGGTAAAGAGACCCAGTACTTC. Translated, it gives CSVLQGGKETQYF. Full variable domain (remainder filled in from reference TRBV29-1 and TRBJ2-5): SAVISQKPSRDICQRGTSLTIQCQVDSQVTMMFWYRQQPGQSLTLIATANQGSEATYESGFVIDKFPISRPNLTFSTLTVSNMSPEDSSIYLCSVLQGGKETQYFGPGTRLLVL.

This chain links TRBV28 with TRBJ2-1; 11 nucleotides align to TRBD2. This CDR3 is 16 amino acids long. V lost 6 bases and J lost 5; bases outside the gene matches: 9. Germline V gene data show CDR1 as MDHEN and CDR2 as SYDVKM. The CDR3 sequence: CASRRTSGQLNNEQFF. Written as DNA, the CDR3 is TGTGCCAGCAGGAGGACTAGCGGGCAGTTGAACAATGAGCAGTTCTTC.

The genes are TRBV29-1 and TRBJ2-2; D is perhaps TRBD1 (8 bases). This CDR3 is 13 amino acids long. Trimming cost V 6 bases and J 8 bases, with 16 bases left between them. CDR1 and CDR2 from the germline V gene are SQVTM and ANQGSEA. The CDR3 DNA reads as TGCAGCGTCCTGGACAGGGAGGGGGGGGAGCTGTTTTTT. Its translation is CSVLDREGGELFF.

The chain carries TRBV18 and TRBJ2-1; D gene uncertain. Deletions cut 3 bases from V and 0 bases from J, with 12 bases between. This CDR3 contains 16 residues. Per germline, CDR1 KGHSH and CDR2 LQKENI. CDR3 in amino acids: CASSPAGRSSYNEQFF. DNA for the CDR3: TGTGCCAGCTCACCGGCAGGCCGGAGCTCCTACAATGAGCAGTTCTTC.

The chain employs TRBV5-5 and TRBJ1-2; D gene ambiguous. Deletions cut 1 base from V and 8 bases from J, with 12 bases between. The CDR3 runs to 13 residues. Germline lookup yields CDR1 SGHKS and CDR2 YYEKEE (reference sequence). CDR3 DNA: TGTGCCAGCAGCTTGACTCCATATGACGGCTACACCTTC. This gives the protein CASSLTPYDGYTF.